In this sample, the clone carrying this T cell receptor beta chain turned up a few times. The data originate from a study of OX40 agonist ivuxolimab in advanced cancers. Study details: Clinicians treated patients with ivuxolimab, an agonistic anti-OX40 (CD134) antibody.

The protocol was immunoSEQ multiplex PCR, while the TCRdb copy is restricted to in-frame clones and leaves out a portion. The sample yields about 15,000 clones, about four fifths seen once. The CDR3 runs 14 residues. Deletions cut 5 bases from V and 1 base from J, with 9 bases between. Germline CDR1 SEHNR, CDR2 FQNEAQ (reference sequence). This clonotype was sampled from an adult with an advanced solid tumor such as melanoma, head and neck, liver or kidney cancer. V usage is TRBV7-9 and J usage is TRBJ1-5, with a tentative D call TRBD1 (5 bases). The source was CD4+ or CD8+ T cells sorted from blood, collected in a trial of the OX40 agonist ivuxolimab. CDR3 loop: CASSQGGSNQPQHF. CDR3 in DNA: TGTGCCAGCAGCCAGGGAGGAAGCAATCAGCCCCAGCATTTT. The full variable domain, completed using reference TRBV7-9 and TRBJ1-5, is DTGVSQNPRHKITKRGQNVTFRCDPISEHNRLYWYRQTLGQGPEFLTYFQNEAQLEKSRLLSDRFSAERPKGSFSTLEIQRTEQGDSAMYLCASSQGGSNQPQHFGDGTRLSIL.